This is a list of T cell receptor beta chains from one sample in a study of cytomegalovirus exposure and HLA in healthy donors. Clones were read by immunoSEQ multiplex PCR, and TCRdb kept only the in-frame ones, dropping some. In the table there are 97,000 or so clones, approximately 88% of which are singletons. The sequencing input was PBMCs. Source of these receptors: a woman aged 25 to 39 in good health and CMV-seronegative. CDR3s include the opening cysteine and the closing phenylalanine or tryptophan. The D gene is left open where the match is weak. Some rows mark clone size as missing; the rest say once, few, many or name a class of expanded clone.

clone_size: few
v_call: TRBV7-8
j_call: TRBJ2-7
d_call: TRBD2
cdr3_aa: CASSPPGASGRLEQYF
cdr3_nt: TGTGCCAGCAGCCCCCCCGGCGCTAGCGGGAGGCTCGAGCAGTACTTC

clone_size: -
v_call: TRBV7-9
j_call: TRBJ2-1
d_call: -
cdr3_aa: CASSSPPGRGGNNEQFF
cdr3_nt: TGTGCCAGCAGCTCCCCTCCTGGGAGGGGGGGTAACAATGAGCAATTCTTC

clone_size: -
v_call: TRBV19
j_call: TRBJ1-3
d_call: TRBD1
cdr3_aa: CASTGIRDRGQAAGNTIYF
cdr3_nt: TGTGCCAGTACAGGTATTCGGGACAGGGGGCAAGCCGCTGGAAACACCATATATTTT

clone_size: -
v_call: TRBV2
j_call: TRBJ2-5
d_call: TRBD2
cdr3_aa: CASSEAGGRSVTQYF
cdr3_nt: TGTGCCAGCAGTGAGGCGGGCGGGAGATCTGTGACCCAGTACTTC

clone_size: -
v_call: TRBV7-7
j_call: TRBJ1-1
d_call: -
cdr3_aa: CASSLQENTEAFF
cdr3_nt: TGTGCTAGCAGCTTACAGGAGAACACTGAAGCTTTCTTT

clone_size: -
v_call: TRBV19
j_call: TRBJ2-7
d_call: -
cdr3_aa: CASSRRDAYEQYF
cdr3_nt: TGTGCCAGTAGTCGCAGGGATGCCTACGAGCAGTACTTC

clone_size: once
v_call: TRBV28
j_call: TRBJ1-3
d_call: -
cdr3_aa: CASGTTWGGNTIYF
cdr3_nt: TGTGCCAGCGGGACAACCTGGGGGGGAAACACCATATATTTT

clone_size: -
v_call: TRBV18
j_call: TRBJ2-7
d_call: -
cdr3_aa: CASSPTTGSYEQYF
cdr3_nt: TGTGCCAGCTCACCGACGACAGGCTCCTACGAGCAGTACTTC

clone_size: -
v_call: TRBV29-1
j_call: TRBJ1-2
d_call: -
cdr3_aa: CSVEDPGRPYGYTF
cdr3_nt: TGCAGCGTTGAAGATCCTGGCCGCCCCTATGGCTACACCTTC

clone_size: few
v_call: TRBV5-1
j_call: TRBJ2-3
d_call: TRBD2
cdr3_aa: CASSWGAGGPTDTQYF
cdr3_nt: TGCGCCAGCAGCTGGGGAGCGGGGGGGCCCACAGATACGCAGTATTTT

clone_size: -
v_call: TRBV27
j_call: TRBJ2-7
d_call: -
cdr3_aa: CASSSTWGAYEQYF
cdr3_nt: TGTGCCAGCAGTTCTACTTGGGGGGCCTACGAGCAGTACTTC

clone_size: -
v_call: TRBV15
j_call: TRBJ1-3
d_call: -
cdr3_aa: CATSRGQTVVAGNTIYF
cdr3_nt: TGTGCCACCAGCAGAGGACAAACGGTAGTCGCTGGAAACACCATATATTTT

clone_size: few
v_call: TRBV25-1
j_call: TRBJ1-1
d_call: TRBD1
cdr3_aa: CASSWDSGWNTEAFF
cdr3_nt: TGTGCCAGCAGCTGGGACAGCGGGTGGAACACTGAAGCTTTCTTT

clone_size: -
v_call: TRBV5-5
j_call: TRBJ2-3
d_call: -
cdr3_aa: CASSWRGMSTDTQYF
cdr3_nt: TGTGCCAGCAGCTGGCGAGGGATGAGCACAGATACGCAGTATTTT

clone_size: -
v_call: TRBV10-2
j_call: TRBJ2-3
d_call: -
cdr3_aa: CASSESTGVKDTQYF
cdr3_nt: TGCGCCAGCAGTGAGTCGACGGGGGTCAAAGATACGCAGTATTTT

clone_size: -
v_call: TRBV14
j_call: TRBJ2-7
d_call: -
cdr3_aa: CASSQTNWQYF
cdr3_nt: TGTGCCAGCAGCCAGACTAACTGGCAGTACTTC

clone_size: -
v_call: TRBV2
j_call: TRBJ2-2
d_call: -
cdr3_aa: CASGQTGTGELFF
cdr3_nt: TGTGCCAGCGGGCAGACAGGAACCGGGGAGCTGTTTTTT

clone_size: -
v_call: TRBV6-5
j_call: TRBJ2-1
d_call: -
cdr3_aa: CATDPRGGAPNEQFF
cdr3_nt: TGTGCCACGGACCCGAGGGGGGGAGCTCCAAATGAGCAGTTCTTC

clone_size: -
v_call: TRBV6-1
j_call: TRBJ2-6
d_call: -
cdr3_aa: CASSAQGSYSGANVLTF
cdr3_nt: TGTGCCAGCAGTGCGCAGGGTTCCTACTCTGGGGCCAACGTCCTGACTTTC

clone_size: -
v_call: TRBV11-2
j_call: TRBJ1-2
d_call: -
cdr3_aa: CASRADLANYGYTF
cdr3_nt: TGTGCCAGCAGGGCAGACTTAGCTAACTATGGCTACACCTTC

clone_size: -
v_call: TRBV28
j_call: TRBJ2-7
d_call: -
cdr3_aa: CASSFVYEQYF
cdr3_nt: TGTGCCAGCAGTTTTGTATACGAGCAGTACTTC

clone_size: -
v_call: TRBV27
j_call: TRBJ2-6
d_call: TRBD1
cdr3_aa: CASSPITGGFSSGANVLTF
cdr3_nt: TGTGCCAGCAGTCCCATTACAGGGGGCTTCAGCTCTGGGGCCAACGTCCTGACTTTC

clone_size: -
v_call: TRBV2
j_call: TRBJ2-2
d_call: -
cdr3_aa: CASSLPRERDNTGELFF
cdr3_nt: TGTGCCAGCAGTTTGCCCCGGGAGAGGGATAACACCGGGGAGCTGTTTTTT

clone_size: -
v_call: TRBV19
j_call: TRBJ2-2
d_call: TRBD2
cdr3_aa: CASSALTSGRGSGELFF
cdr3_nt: TGTGCCAGTAGTGCGTTGACTAGCGGGAGGGGGTCCGGGGAGCTGTTTTTT

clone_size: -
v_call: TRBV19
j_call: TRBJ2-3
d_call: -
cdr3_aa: CASSSRASTDTQYF
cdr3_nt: TGTGCCAGTAGTTCCAGGGCTAGCACAGATACGCAGTATTTT

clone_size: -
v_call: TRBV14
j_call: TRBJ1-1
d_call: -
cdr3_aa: CASSPGRRTEAFF
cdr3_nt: TGTGCCAGCAGCCCCGGAAGGAGGACTGAAGCTTTCTTT

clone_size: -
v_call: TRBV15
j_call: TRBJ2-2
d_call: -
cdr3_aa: CATSSRESGTGELFF
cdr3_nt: TGTGCCACCAGCAGTAGGGAGTCGGGCACCGGGGAGCTGTTTTTT

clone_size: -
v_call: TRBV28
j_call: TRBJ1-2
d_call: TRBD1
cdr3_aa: CATETGNYGYTF
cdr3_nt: TGTGCCACCGAGACAGGGAACTATGGCTACACCTTC

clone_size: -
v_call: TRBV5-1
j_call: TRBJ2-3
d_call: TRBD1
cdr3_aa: CASSLAPGTGKLDTQYF
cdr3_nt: TGCGCCAGCAGCTTAGCACCCGGGACAGGGAAACTAGATACGCAGTATTTT